This T cell receptor (beta chain) was found in a study of response to subunit inactivated influenza vaccine (dated by TCRdb to 2016 to 2019). Describing the broader study: Deep quantitative T cell receptor repertoire profiling was used in the study to track responses to a trivalent subunit inactivated influenza vaccine. The paper's findings and limits, for the study overall: It was suggested by the authors that each seasonal influenza vaccination may recruit only a limited number of new T cells.

Trimming at the junction amounts to 3 bases on V and 5 bases on J, and the germline ends lie 11 bases apart. The CDR3 covers 13 residues, taking in both the cysteine and the phenylalanine. Only the CDR3 region is kept as DNA, spanning 39 bases read in frame from base 1. Sequences SGHRS (CDR1) and YFSETQ (CDR2) are obtained from the germline V gene. As to this clonotype: The clone's antigen remains unknown. Base quality data are lacking; no much larger clone is found one base away.

Library preparation was by RT-PCR. Sequencing took place on an Illumina HiSeq 2500. The raw public data were reprocessed by TCRdb itself: fastp quality trimming at Q25, MiXCR clonotype calling, in-frame beta chains only. Merged by CDR3 protein, the rows form single entries marked with the most common genes and DNA. The sample yields hundreds of thousands of distinct CDR3 sequences; under 9% were counted once. The top ten clonotypes cover about an eighth of the sample. The sequence came from a man aged 50-75 years who received an inactivated influenza vaccine. Donor details come from another sample of the same person, matched by shared clones. The sample was PBMCs from blood, taken roughly 24 months after vaccination. The chain uses TRBV5-1 and TRBJ1-1; no D segment can be confidently identified. The nucleotide sequence reads TGCGCCAGCAGCTATGGAATCGGGACTGAAGCTTTCTTT. This is translated as CASSYGIGTEAFF.